The clone carrying this T cell receptor (beta chain) showed up just a few times. This sample stems from a study of blood T cells in healthy people across ages. Combining a sample-barcoded 5' primer with a J-beta primer mix, a second PCR ran for roughly 6 to 12 cycles. TCRdb re-called the 5' RACE reads through MiXCR, storing one row per CDR3 protein. The repertoire holds about 1,800,000 distinct CDR3 sequences, with approximately 28% as singletons. Healthy individuals of Caucasian origin from Russia, aged roughly 6 to 100, served as donors. CDR1 is MDHEN and CDR2 is SYDVKM in the germline V gene. The V segment lost 5 bases and the J segment 1 base; nucleotides outside the gene matches: 8. The CDR3 contains 16 residues.

The chain joins TRBV28 to TRBJ2-1, with 7 bases fitting TRBD1. The sequence was collected from a woman younger than 45 in good health. Sequenced sample: blood. CDR3 bases: TGTGCCAGCAGTCTACCCGGGACAGTATCCTACAATGAGCAGTTCTTC. As protein: CASSLPGTVSYNEQFF.